This TCR beta chain was identified in a study of identifying expanded T cells in peripheral blood. The protocol was immunoSEQ multiplex PCR, while the TCRdb copy is restricted to in-frame clones and leaves out a portion. Among about 80,000 clones listed, over 80% were seen once. The CDR3 has 15 amino acids. CDR1 and CDR2 (germline): GTSNPN, SVGIG (reference sequence). The V gene lost 4 bases and the J gene lost 3 bases, with 18 bases spanning the gap. The chain is built from TRBV30 and TRBJ1-2, with a tentative D call TRBD1 (6 bases). The material sequenced was blood. The TCR sequence derives from a person aged 18 to 70 in good health. CDR3 DNA: TGTGCCTGGAAATATTCCGGGACATCCGACTATGGCTACACCTTC. Its translation is CAWKYSGTSDYGYTF.